This entry is about one T cell receptor (beta chain). These data are taken from a study of T cells expressing NK-cell markers. The CDR3 has 17 amino acids. Germline V lookup: CDR1 MDHEN, CDR2 SYDVKM. TCRdb reanalyzed the 5' RACE reads and collapses them to one entry per CDR3 protein, without DNA. Listed are roughly 150,000 distinct CDR3 sequences; around 21% falls within the top ten. The TCR was taken from a man aged 18-70 years in good health. The sample comprised blood T cells: a sorted CD56 or NKG2C T cell subset, CD4+ or CD8+ T cells, or bulk PBMC T cells (not recorded which). V gene TRBV28 combines with J gene TRBJ2-4; the D call of TRBD1 rests on TCRdb alone, since no DNA is present to check it. CDR3 residues: CASSSNRGNLAKNIQYF.